This is a list of T cell receptor beta chains from one sample in a study of shared clonotypes between healthy human individuals. Method: immunoSEQ multiplex PCR; TCRdb's copy keeps in-frame clones and lacks some. The sample has 2 million to 2.5 million clones, around 95% seen once. Sequenced: naive CD4+ T cells sorted from blood. These receptor sequences come from a man aged 18 to 30 in good health. Both conserved end residues are part of each CDR3. A D gene is named only where the DNA matches it firmly. Clone size is given for some rows only: seen once, a few or many times, or a class if the clone is expanded.

j_gene: TRBJ2-6; v_gene: TRBV18; d_gene: .; abundance: .; CDR3nt: TGTGCCAGCTCACCACCTGCTAGATCTGGGGCCAACGTCCTGACTTTC; CDR3aa: CASSPPARSGANVLTF
j_gene: TRBJ1-4; v_gene: TRBV18; d_gene: TRBD1; abundance: .; CDR3nt: TGTGCCAGCTCATCCGGGACAGGGGGCGCGGAAAAACTGTTTTTT; CDR3aa: CASSSGTGGAEKLFF
j_gene: TRBJ1-2; v_gene: TRBV13; d_gene: .; abundance: .; CDR3nt: TGTGCCAGCAGCTTTGCGGAATATGGCTACACCTTC; CDR3aa: CASSFAEYGYTF
j_gene: TRBJ2-7; v_gene: TRBV27; d_gene: .; abundance: .; CDR3nt: TGTGCCAGCAGACGGACACTCATGGGGTACGAGCAGTACTTC; CDR3aa: CASRRTLMGYEQYF
j_gene: TRBJ1-4; v_gene: TRBV30; d_gene: TRBD1; abundance: .; CDR3nt: TGTGCCTGGACCCCCAGGGGGGAGGAAAAACTGTTTTTT; CDR3aa: CAWTPRGEEKLFF
j_gene: TRBJ2-7; v_gene: TRBV27; d_gene: .; abundance: .; CDR3nt: TGTGCCAGCAGTTTGTACGCCTTGGACAACCCCTACGAGCAGTACTTC; CDR3aa: CASSLYALDNPYEQYF
j_gene: TRBJ2-5; v_gene: TRBV28; d_gene: .; abundance: .; CDR3nt: TGTGCCAGCAGTTGGACTATGGGAGAGACCCAGTACTTC; CDR3aa: CASSWTMGETQYF
j_gene: TRBJ2-1; v_gene: TRBV18; d_gene: TRBD2; abundance: .; CDR3nt: TGTGCCAGCTCTACCCGAGACTGGGAGGGCGATGAGCAGTTCTTC; CDR3aa: CASSTRDWEGDEQFF
j_gene: TRBJ2-2; v_gene: TRBV29-1; d_gene: .; abundance: .; CDR3nt: TGCAGCGTCCTACCAGGGAACGGGGAGCTGTTTTTT; CDR3aa: CSVLPGNGELFF
j_gene: TRBJ2-3; v_gene: TRBV5-6; d_gene: TRBD2; abundance: once; CDR3nt: TGTGCCAGCAGCAGACTGATCACGAGGACTAGCGGGAACACAGATACGCAGTATTTT; CDR3aa: CASSRLITRTSGNTDTQYF
j_gene: TRBJ2-3; v_gene: TRBV5-1; d_gene: .; abundance: once; CDR3nt: TGCGCCAGCAGCAATCGGCCCATGGTGGGCACAGATACGCAGTATTTT; CDR3aa: CASSNRPMVGTDTQYF
j_gene: TRBJ1-1; v_gene: TRBV5-1; d_gene: .; abundance: once; CDR3nt: TGCGCCAGCAGCTTTTCGACAGGTTTCCTGAACACTGAAGCTTTCTTT; CDR3aa: CASSFSTGFLNTEAFF
j_gene: TRBJ2-1; v_gene: TRBV6-1; d_gene: TRBD2; abundance: .; CDR3nt: TGTGCCAGCAGTGAAAGGGGACTAGCGGGTAACAATGAGCAGTTCTTC; CDR3aa: CASSERGLAGNNEQFF
j_gene: TRBJ2-5; v_gene: TRBV11-2; d_gene: TRBD1; abundance: .; CDR3nt: TGTGCCAGCAGCTTAGGGGGGACAGGGGAAGAGACCCAGTACTTC; CDR3aa: CASSLGGTGEETQYF
j_gene: TRBJ2-5; v_gene: TRBV18; d_gene: .; abundance: .; CDR3nt: TGTGCCAGCTCACCTCGGCTGGGGGAGACCCAGTACTTC; CDR3aa: CASSPRLGETQYF
j_gene: TRBJ2-6; v_gene: TRBV27; d_gene: .; abundance: .; CDR3nt: TGTGCCAGCAGTTTAAAGGGGGCTGGGGCCAACGTCCTGACTTTC; CDR3aa: CASSLKGAGANVLTF
j_gene: TRBJ2-7; v_gene: TRBV6-6; d_gene: .; abundance: .; CDR3nt: TGTGCCAGCAGTTACGATGGCTACGAGCAGTACTTC; CDR3aa: CASSYDGYEQYF
j_gene: TRBJ2-1; v_gene: TRBV5-1; d_gene: TRBD2; abundance: .; CDR3nt: TGCGCCAGCAGCTTGTCGTCTAGCGGATTCAATGAGCAGTTCTTC; CDR3aa: CASSLSSSGFNEQFF
j_gene: TRBJ2-2; v_gene: TRBV5-1; d_gene: .; abundance: once; CDR3nt: TGCGCCAGCAGCGGTCTAAGCGGTCCAAACACCGGGGAGCTGTTTTTT; CDR3aa: CASSGLSGPNTGELFF
j_gene: TRBJ1-3; v_gene: TRBV18; d_gene: .; abundance: .; CDR3nt: TGTGCCAGCTCACCAGGCGACTCTGGAAACACCATATATTTT; CDR3aa: CASSPGDSGNTIYF
j_gene: TRBJ1-3; v_gene: TRBV11-2; d_gene: .; abundance: .; CDR3nt: TGTGCCAGCAGCTTGAGAAGGGGTGGAAACACCACATATTTT; CDR3aa: CASSLRRGGNTTYF
j_gene: TRBJ1-1; v_gene: TRBV7-2; d_gene: .; abundance: .; CDR3nt: TGTGCCAGCAGAGAAGCGGCGACCAGCCTGACCTTCTTT; CDR3aa: CASREAATSLTFF
j_gene: TRBJ1-2; v_gene: TRBV6-5; d_gene: .; abundance: .; CDR3nt: TGTGCCAGCGGGGACGGACTCGGCTACACCTTC; CDR3aa: CASGDGLGYTF
j_gene: TRBJ2-7; v_gene: TRBV28; d_gene: TRBD1; abundance: .; CDR3nt: TGTGCCAGCAGTTCCCCGGGGGGACAGGGGGCTGGCGAGCAGTACTTC; CDR3aa: CASSSPGGQGAGEQYF
j_gene: TRBJ2-5; v_gene: TRBV2; d_gene: .; abundance: .; CDR3nt: TGTGCCAGCAGTGAAGTGTCGGAGGGCCGGGAGACCCAGTACTTC; CDR3aa: CASSEVSEGRETQYF
j_gene: TRBJ2-1; v_gene: TRBV11-3; d_gene: TRBD2; abundance: once; CDR3nt: TGTGCCAGCAGCTTAGGGAGCGGGGGCTACAATGAGCAGTTCTTC; CDR3aa: CASSLGSGGYNEQFF
j_gene: TRBJ1-1; v_gene: TRBV29-1; d_gene: .; abundance: .; CDR3nt: TGCAGCGTTAACCAGGGGACGGCTGAAGCTTTCTTT; CDR3aa: CSVNQGTAEAFF
j_gene: TRBJ2-3; v_gene: TRBV5-5; d_gene: TRBD1; abundance: .; CDR3nt: TGTGCCAGCAGCTTGGTAACAGGGGCAGATACGCAGTATTTT; CDR3aa: CASSLVTGADTQYF
j_gene: TRBJ1-3; v_gene: TRBV29-1; d_gene: .; abundance: .; CDR3nt: TGCAGCGCTTCCTTTACTGGAAACACCATATATTTT; CDR3aa: CSASFTGNTIYF
j_gene: TRBJ2-5; v_gene: TRBV29-1; d_gene: .; abundance: .; CDR3nt: TGCAGCGTTGATTATGGAATCGTAAAGGGGTGGCAAGAGACCCAGTACTTC; CDR3aa: CSVDYGIVKGWQETQYF
j_gene: TRBJ1-2; v_gene: TRBV5-4; d_gene: .; abundance: .; CDR3nt: TGTGCCAGCAGCCCGGGAGGGGGGCCCACTAACTATGGCTACACCTTC; CDR3aa: CASSPGGGPTNYGYTF
j_gene: TRBJ1-2; v_gene: TRBV7-2; d_gene: .; abundance: .; CDR3nt: TGTGCCAGCACCCTCCCCGGGCCCTACCCAAATGGCTACACCTTC; CDR3aa: CASTLPGPYPNGYTF
j_gene: TRBJ2-5; v_gene: TRBV27; d_gene: TRBD2; abundance: .; CDR3nt: TGTGCCAGCAGGAATAGCGGGAGGGCCGCAGAGACCCAGTACTTC; CDR3aa: CASRNSGRAAETQYF
j_gene: TRBJ1-2; v_gene: TRBV28; d_gene: .; abundance: .; CDR3nt: TGTGCCAGTTCTCGAGGGGATTATGGCTACACCTTC; CDR3aa: CASSRGDYGYTF
j_gene: TRBJ1-2; v_gene: TRBV5-4; d_gene: TRBD1; abundance: .; CDR3nt: TGTGCCAGCAGCCAAGGGACAGGGGAAGTCTATGGCTACACCTTC; CDR3aa: CASSQGTGEVYGYTF
j_gene: TRBJ2-7; v_gene: TRBV28; d_gene: .; abundance: .; CDR3nt: TGTGCCAGCAGTTTCAACAGACCCTACGAGCAGTACTTC; CDR3aa: CASSFNRPYEQYF
j_gene: TRBJ1-3; v_gene: TRBV6-6; d_gene: .; abundance: .; CDR3nt: TGTGCCAGCAGTTATGCTGGGGACACCATATATTTT; CDR3aa: CASSYAGDTIYF
j_gene: TRBJ2-1; v_gene: TRBV6-1; d_gene: TRBD2; abundance: .; CDR3nt: TGTGCCAGCAGTGACCTCAGCGGGGGCCACAATGAGCAGTTCTTC; CDR3aa: CASSDLSGGHNEQFF
j_gene: TRBJ1-1; v_gene: TRBV29-1; d_gene: TRBD1; abundance: .; CDR3nt: TGCAGCGTTGAAGGGACAGGGGGCGAATACACTGAAGCTTTCTTT; CDR3aa: CSVEGTGGEYTEAFF
j_gene: TRBJ2-1; v_gene: TRBV4-1; d_gene: .; abundance: .; CDR3nt: TGCGCCAGCAGCCAAGCCCAGCTAGCCTACAATGAGCAGTTCTTC; CDR3aa: CASSQAQLAYNEQFF
j_gene: TRBJ1-4; v_gene: TRBV5-6; d_gene: .; abundance: .; CDR3nt: TGTGCCAGCAGCCGGACAGCTGCAACTAATGAAAAACTGTTTTTT; CDR3aa: CASSRTAATNEKLFF
j_gene: TRBJ2-7; v_gene: TRBV11-3; d_gene: TRBD1; abundance: .; CDR3nt: TGTGCCAGCAGCTTTTTCCCAGGGGGAGAGCAGTACTTC; CDR3aa: CASSFFPGGEQYF
j_gene: TRBJ2-5; v_gene: TRBV20-1; d_gene: .; abundance: once; CDR3nt: TGCAGCCCAAAGTACCAAGAGACCCAGTACTTC; CDR3aa: CSPKYQETQYF